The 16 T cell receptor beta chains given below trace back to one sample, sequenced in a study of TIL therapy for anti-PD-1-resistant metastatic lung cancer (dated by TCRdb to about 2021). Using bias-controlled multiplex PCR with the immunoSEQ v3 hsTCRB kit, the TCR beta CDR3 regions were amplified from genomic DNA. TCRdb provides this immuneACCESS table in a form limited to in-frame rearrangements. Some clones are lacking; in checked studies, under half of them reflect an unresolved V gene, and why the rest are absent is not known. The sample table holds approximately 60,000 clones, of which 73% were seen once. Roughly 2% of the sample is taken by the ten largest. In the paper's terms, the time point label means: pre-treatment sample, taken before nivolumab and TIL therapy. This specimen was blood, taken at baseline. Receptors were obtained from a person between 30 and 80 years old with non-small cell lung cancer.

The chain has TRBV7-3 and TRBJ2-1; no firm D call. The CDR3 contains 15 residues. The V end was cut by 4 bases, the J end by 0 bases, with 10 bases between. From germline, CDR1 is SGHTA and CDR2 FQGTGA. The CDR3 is CASSSRLNSYNEQFF. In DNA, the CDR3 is TGTGCCAGCAGCTCGCGACTCAACTCCTACAATGAGCAGTTCTTC.

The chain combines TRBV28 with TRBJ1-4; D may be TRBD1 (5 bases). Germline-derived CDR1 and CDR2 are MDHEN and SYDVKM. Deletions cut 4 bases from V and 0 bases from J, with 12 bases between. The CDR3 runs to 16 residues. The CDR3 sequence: CASSSHGGATNEKLFF. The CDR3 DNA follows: TGTGCCAGCAGTTCCCATGGGGGAGCAACTAATGAAAAACTGTTTTTT.

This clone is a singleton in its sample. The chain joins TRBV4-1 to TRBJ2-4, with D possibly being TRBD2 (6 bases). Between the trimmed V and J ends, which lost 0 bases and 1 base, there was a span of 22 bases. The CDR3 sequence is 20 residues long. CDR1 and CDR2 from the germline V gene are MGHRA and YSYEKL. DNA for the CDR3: TGCGCCAGCAGCCAAGAGAGGCAGGAGGGGAGACAACTGGCCAAAAACATTCAGTACTTC. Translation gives CASSQERQEGRQLAKNIQYF.

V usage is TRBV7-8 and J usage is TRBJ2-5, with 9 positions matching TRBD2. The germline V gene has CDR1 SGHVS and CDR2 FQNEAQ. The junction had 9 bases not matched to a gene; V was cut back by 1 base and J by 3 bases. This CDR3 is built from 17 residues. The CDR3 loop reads CASSLGGSSGVEETQYF. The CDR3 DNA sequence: TGTGCCAGCAGCTTAGGCGGTTCTAGCGGGGTTGAAGAGACCCAGTACTTC.

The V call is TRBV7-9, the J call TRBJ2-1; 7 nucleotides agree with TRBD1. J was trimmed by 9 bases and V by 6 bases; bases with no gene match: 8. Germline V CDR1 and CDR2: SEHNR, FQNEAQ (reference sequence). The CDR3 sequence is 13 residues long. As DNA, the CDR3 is TGTGCCAGCAGTTCCCAGGGGGTGGGTGAGCAGTTCTTC. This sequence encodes CASSSQGVGEQFF.

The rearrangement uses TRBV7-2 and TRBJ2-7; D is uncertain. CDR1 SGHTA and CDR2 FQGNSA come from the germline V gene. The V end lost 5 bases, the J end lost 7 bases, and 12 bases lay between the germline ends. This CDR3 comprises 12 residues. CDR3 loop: CASSPRTPEQYF. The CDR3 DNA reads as TGTGCCAGCAGCCCCCGGACCCCGGAGCAGTACTTC.

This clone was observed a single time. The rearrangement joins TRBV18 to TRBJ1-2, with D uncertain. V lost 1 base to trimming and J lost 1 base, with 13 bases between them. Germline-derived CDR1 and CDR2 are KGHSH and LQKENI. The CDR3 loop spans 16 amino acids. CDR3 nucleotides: TGTGCCAGCTCACCACTCGGCCAGCCTAATAACTATGGCTACACCTTC. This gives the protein CASSPLGQPNNYGYTF.

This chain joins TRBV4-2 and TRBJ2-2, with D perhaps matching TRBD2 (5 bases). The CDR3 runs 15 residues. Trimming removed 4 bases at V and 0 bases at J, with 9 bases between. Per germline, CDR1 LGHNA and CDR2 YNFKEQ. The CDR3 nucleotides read TGTGCCAGCAGCCTAGGAGCGGCGAACACCGGGGAGCTGTTTTTT. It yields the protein CASSLGAANTGELFF.

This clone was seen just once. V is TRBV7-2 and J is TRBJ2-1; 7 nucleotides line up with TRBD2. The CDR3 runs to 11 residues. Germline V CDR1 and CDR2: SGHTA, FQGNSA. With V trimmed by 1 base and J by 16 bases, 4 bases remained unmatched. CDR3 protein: CASSLVGEGFF. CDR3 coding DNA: TGTGCCAGCAGCTTAGTCGGGGAGGGATTCTTC.

The CDR3 nucleotides read TGTGCCAGCAGTCACACAATGGGCGAGATAATACCTGGGGAGACCCAGTACTTC. Protein: CASSHTMGEIIPGETQYF. The rearrangement links TRBV28 to TRBJ2-5, with D hard to call. Per the germline V gene, CDR1 is MDHEN and CDR2 is SYDVKM. The V gene lost 5 bases and the J gene lost 5 bases, with 27 bases spanning the gap. CDR3 size: 18 residues. Complete variable domain (other parts from reference TRBV28 and TRBJ2-5): DVKVTQSSRYLVKRTGEKVFLECVQDMDHENMFWYRQDPGLGLRLIYFSYDVKMKEKGDIPEGYSVSREKKERFSLILESASTNQTSMYLCASSHTMGEIIPGETQYFGPGTRLLVL.

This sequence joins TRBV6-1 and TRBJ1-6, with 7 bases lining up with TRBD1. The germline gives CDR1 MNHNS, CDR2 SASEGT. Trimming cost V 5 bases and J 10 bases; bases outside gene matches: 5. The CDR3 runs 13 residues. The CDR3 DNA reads TGTGCCAGCAGTCCTGGGGGACAGTCACCCCTCCACTTT. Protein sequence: CASSPGGQSPLHF.

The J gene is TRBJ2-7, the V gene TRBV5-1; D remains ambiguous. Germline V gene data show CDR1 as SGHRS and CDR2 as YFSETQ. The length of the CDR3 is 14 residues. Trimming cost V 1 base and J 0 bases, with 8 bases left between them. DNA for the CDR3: TGCGCCAGCAGCTTGCAGGCTAACTCCTACGAGCAGTACTTC. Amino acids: CASSLQANSYEQYF.

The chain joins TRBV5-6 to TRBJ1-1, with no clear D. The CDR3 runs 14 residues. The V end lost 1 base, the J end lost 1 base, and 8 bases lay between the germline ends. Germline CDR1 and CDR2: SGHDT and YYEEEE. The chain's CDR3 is CASSLFDTNTEAFF. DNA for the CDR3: TGTGCCAGCAGCTTGTTCGACACGAACACTGAAGCTTTCTTT.

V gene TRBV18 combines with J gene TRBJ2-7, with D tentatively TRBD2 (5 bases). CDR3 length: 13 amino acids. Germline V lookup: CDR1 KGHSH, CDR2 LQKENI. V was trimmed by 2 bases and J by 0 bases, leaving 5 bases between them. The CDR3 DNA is TGTGCCAGCTCACCAGGGAGCTCCTACGAGCAGTACTTC. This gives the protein CASSPGSSYEQYF.

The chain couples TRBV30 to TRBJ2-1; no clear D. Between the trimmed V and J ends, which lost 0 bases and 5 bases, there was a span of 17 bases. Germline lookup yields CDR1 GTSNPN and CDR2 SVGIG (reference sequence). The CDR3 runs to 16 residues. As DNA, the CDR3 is TGTGCCTGGAGTGTTAGTCTCACTGGTAGGGACAATGAGCAGTTCTTC. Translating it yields CAWSVSLTGRDNEQFF.

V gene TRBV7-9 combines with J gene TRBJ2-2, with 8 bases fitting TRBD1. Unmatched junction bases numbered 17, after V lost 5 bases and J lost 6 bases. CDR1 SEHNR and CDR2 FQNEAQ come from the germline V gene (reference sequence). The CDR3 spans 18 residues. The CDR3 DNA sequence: TGTGCCAGCAGCGTATCACCCGGACAGGGAAAGAGGGCCGGGGAGCTGTTTTTT. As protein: CASSVSPGQGKRAGELFF.